The source of this TCR beta chain is a study of shared clonotypes between healthy human individuals. Notes on the study in general: Sampling involved blood alone; tissue repertoires likely differ.

The unsorted samples took tens of millions of PBMCs to get genomic DNA. TCRdb's table, derived via immunoSEQ multiplex PCR, lists solely in-frame clones and lacks some. The sample has some 490,000 clones, 60% to 80% seen once. This CDR3 comprises 14 residues. Germline V CDR1 and CDR2: ENHRY, SYGVKD. Trimming cost V 8 bases and J 4 bases; bases outside gene matches: 6. A word on this clone: Antigen: not known.

The rearrangement uses TRBV10-3 and TRBJ2-5; 11 positions match TRBD2. The TCR comes from a woman aged 40 to 49 in good health. Some clones in this sample may be carry-over from other donors' samples. Sequenced: PBMCs. CDR3 in amino acids: CAIGLLAGGETQYF. As DNA, the CDR3 is TGTGCCATCGGGCTCCTAGCGGGAGGAGAGACCCAGTACTTC.